Listed below are T cell receptor beta chains from one sample, sequenced in a study of T-cell reconstitution after alpha-beta-depleted transplantation in children. TCRdb analysed the PCR reads with MiXCR anew, one entry per CDR3 protein. Among some 440,000 distinct CDR3 sequences listed, around 15% were seen once. The specimen comprised PBMCs, mostly from graft donor cells, sampled 360 days after TCRalphabeta/CD19-depleted stem cell transplant. The source is a boy in the first two years of life who had a stem cell transplant for Wiskott-Aldrich syndrome, so the T cells may come from the graft donor. Both conserved end residues are part of each CDR3. The order of the fields is CDR3 protein, CDR3 DNA, D gene, clone size, V gene, J gene. D genes are given only for firm matches. For some rows the clone size is stated as once, few or many, or as a class when expanded; others skip it.

CDR3aa: CASSLEVGRELFF
CDR3nt: TGCGCCAGCAGCTTGGAGGTAGGACGGGAACTGTTTTTT
d_gene: .
abundance: few
v_gene: TRBV5-1
j_gene: TRBJ1-4

CDR3aa: CATSRAKLVAKNIQYF
CDR3nt: TGTGCCACCAGCAGAGCAAAGTTGGTAGCCAAAAACATTCAGTACTTC
d_gene: .
abundance: .
v_gene: TRBV15
j_gene: TRBJ2-4

CDR3aa: CASSHLPGLAVTGELFF
CDR3nt: TGCGCCAGCAGCCACCTCCCGGGACTAGCGGTCACCGGGGAGCTGTTTTTT
d_gene: TRBD2
abundance: few
v_gene: TRBV4-3
j_gene: TRBJ2-2

CDR3aa: CASSQGLAGNINEQFF
CDR3nt: TGCGCCAGCAGCCAAGGTTTAGCGGGAAATATCAATGAGCAGTTCTTC
d_gene: TRBD2
abundance: .
v_gene: TRBV4-3
j_gene: TRBJ2-1

CDR3aa: CASSLDGRQGETQYF
CDR3nt: TGTGCCAGCAGCTTAGATGGAAGGCAAGGAGAGACCCAGTACTTC
d_gene: .
abundance: .
v_gene: TRBV11-2
j_gene: TRBJ2-5

CDR3aa: CASSEGIVRETQYF
CDR3nt: TGTGCCAGCAGTGAAGGGATAGTTAGAGAGACCCAGTACTTC
d_gene: .
abundance: .
v_gene: TRBV2
j_gene: TRBJ2-5

CDR3aa: CASSFRDSIPRNEQFF
CDR3nt: TGTGCCAGCAGCTTCCGGGACTCTATCCCCAGGAATGAGCAGTTCTTC
d_gene: .
abundance: .
v_gene: TRBV9
j_gene: TRBJ2-1

CDR3aa: CASSFLGSTEAFF
CDR3nt: TGTGCCAGCAGCTTTTTGGGGAGCACTGAAGCTTTCTTT
d_gene: .
abundance: .
v_gene: TRBV7-9
j_gene: TRBJ1-1

CDR3aa: CASSSPPGRTDTDTQYF
CDR3nt: TGTGCCAGCAGCTCCCCTCCCGGGCGGACTGACACAGATACGCAGTATTTT
d_gene: .
abundance: few
v_gene: TRBV9
j_gene: TRBJ2-3

CDR3aa: CASSKGDQPVPRNEQFF
CDR3nt: TGTGCCAGCAGCAAAGGAGACCAGCCGGTGCCACGCAATGAGCAGTTCTTC
d_gene: .
abundance: .
v_gene: TRBV21-1
j_gene: TRBJ2-1

CDR3aa: CATATGMGDTQYF
CDR3nt: TGTGCCACTGCGACAGGGATGGGAGATACGCAGTATTTT
d_gene: TRBD1
abundance: many
v_gene: TRBV7-9
j_gene: TRBJ2-3

CDR3aa: CASSDRQGRLGNTIYF
CDR3nt: TGTGCCAGCAGTGACCGACAGGGGAGACTTGGAAACACCATATATTTT
d_gene: TRBD1
abundance: .
v_gene: TRBV2
j_gene: TRBJ1-3

CDR3aa: CASSATGKVYEQYF
CDR3nt: TGTGCCAGCAGCGCGACAGGGAAAGTCTACGAGCAGTACTTC
d_gene: TRBD1
abundance: .
v_gene: TRBV7-2
j_gene: TRBJ2-7

CDR3aa: CASSPSTDPGWITSEQFF
CDR3nt: TGCGCCAGCAGCCCATCCACCGACCCGGGATGGATTACAAGTGAGCAGTTCTTC
d_gene: .
abundance: .
v_gene: TRBV5-1
j_gene: TRBJ2-1

CDR3aa: CASSQDKGADLYEQYF
CDR3nt: TGCGCCAGCAGCCAAGATAAGGGGGCAGACCTCTACGAGCAGTACTTC
d_gene: TRBD1
abundance: few
v_gene: TRBV4-1
j_gene: TRBJ2-7

CDR3aa: CASSPTRTNVLTF
CDR3nt: TGTGCCAGCAGCCCAACGCGAACCAACGTCCTGACTTTC
d_gene: .
abundance: few
v_gene: TRBV7-6
j_gene: TRBJ2-6

CDR3aa: CASSLRGVTPLHF
CDR3nt: TGTGCCAGCAGTTTACGAGGGGTAACACCCCTCCACTTT
d_gene: .
abundance: hyperexpanded
v_gene: TRBV28
j_gene: TRBJ1-6

CDR3aa: CASSLQLPGDTQYF
CDR3nt: TGTGCCAGCAGCTTACAACTTCCGGGAGATACGCAGTATTTT
d_gene: .
abundance: .
v_gene: TRBV7-2
j_gene: TRBJ2-3

CDR3aa: CAWSSPGTGSYNEQFF
CDR3nt: TGTGCCTGGAGTTCGCCCGGGACAGGCTCCTACAATGAGCAGTTCTTC
d_gene: TRBD1
abundance: few
v_gene: TRBV30
j_gene: TRBJ2-1

CDR3aa: CASSLELTTKSLKNIQYF
CDR3nt: TGTGCCAGCAGCTTAGAACTGACTACAAAGAGCCTTAAAAACATTCAGTACTTC
d_gene: .
abundance: .
v_gene: TRBV11-2
j_gene: TRBJ2-4

CDR3aa: CASNKKGTGQGYYEQYF
CDR3nt: TGTGCCAGCAACAAAAAAGGGACAGGGCAAGGGTACTACGAGCAGTACTTC
d_gene: TRBD1
abundance: few
v_gene: TRBV5-5
j_gene: TRBJ2-7

CDR3aa: CAITLAGGPDTGELFF
CDR3nt: TGTGCCATCACTTTAGCGGGGGGGCCTGACACCGGGGAGCTGTTTTTT
d_gene: TRBD2
abundance: .
v_gene: TRBV10-3
j_gene: TRBJ2-2

CDR3aa: CASSPGGPSGYEQYF
CDR3nt: TGTGCCAGCTCGCCCGGAGGGCCTTCTGGCTACGAGCAGTACTTC
d_gene: .
abundance: .
v_gene: TRBV18
j_gene: TRBJ2-7

CDR3aa: CATSRGEYTTDTQYF
CDR3nt: TGTGCCACCAGCAGGGGGGAATACACCACAGATACGCAGTATTTT
d_gene: .
abundance: few
v_gene: TRBV15
j_gene: TRBJ2-3

CDR3aa: CSARDAGGAAVEQFF
CDR3nt: TGCAGTGCTAGAGATGCGGGGGGGGCTGCGGTTGAGCAGTTCTTC
d_gene: TRBD2
abundance: .
v_gene: TRBV20-1
j_gene: TRBJ2-1

CDR3aa: CSARDGGSNQPQHF
CDR3nt: TGCAGTGCTAGAGACGGCGGGAGCAATCAGCCCCAGCATTTT
d_gene: .
abundance: few
v_gene: TRBV20-1
j_gene: TRBJ1-5

CDR3aa: CSAPTSGGPETQYF
CDR3nt: TGCAGTGCTCCCACTAGCGGGGGGCCAGAGACCCAGTACTTC
d_gene: TRBD2
abundance: .
v_gene: TRBV20-1
j_gene: TRBJ2-5

CDR3aa: CASSLRATGPNEQFF
CDR3nt: TGTGCCAGCAGTTTAAGGGCCACAGGTCCCAATGAGCAGTTCTTC
d_gene: .
abundance: .
v_gene: TRBV12-3/TRBV12-4
j_gene: TRBJ2-1

CDR3aa: CASSPLTGGLSEQFF
CDR3nt: TGTGCCAGCAGCCCCTTGACGGGGGGGCTCAGTGAGCAGTTCTTC
d_gene: TRBD2
abundance: few
v_gene: TRBV7-2
j_gene: TRBJ2-1

CDR3aa: CASGVRNSAKNIQYF
CDR3nt: TGTGCCAGCGGGGTTCGTAATTCGGCGAAGAACATTCAGTACTTC
d_gene: .
abundance: .
v_gene: TRBV12-3/TRBV12-4
j_gene: TRBJ2-4

CDR3aa: CSVGQGSPFTDTQYF
CDR3nt: TGCAGCGTTGGCCAGGGTAGCCCCTTCACAGATACGCAGTATTTT
d_gene: .
abundance: few
v_gene: TRBV29-1
j_gene: TRBJ2-3

CDR3aa: CASSLVSYTGELFF
CDR3nt: TGTGCCAGCAGCTTAGTTAGTTACACCGGGGAGCTGTTTTTT
d_gene: .
abundance: .
v_gene: TRBV7-6
j_gene: TRBJ2-2

CDR3aa: CSARNPGTGYYEQYF
CDR3nt: TGCAGTGCTAGAAACCCCGGGACAGGCTACTACGAGCAGTACTTC
d_gene: TRBD1
abundance: .
v_gene: TRBV20-1
j_gene: TRBJ2-7

CDR3aa: CASSFGGRGTQYF
CDR3nt: TGTGCCAGCAGCTTCGGGGGGCGGGGGACCCAGTACTTC
d_gene: .
abundance: .
v_gene: TRBV3-1
j_gene: TRBJ2-5

CDR3aa: CASSQGPGLQDTQYF
CDR3nt: TGTGCCAGCAGCCAAGGCCCGGGACTACAGGATACGCAGTATTTT
d_gene: TRBD2
abundance: .
v_gene: TRBV3-1
j_gene: TRBJ2-3

CDR3aa: CASSQERDLLKNTEAFF
CDR3nt: TGCGCCAGCAGCCAAGAACGGGACCTATTAAAGAACACTGAAGCTTTCTTT
d_gene: .
abundance: .
v_gene: TRBV4-3
j_gene: TRBJ1-1

CDR3aa: CASSWTSLNWDEQFF
CDR3nt: TGTGCCAGCAGTTGGACTAGCCTAAATTGGGATGAGCAGTTCTTC
d_gene: TRBD2
abundance: .
v_gene: TRBV2
j_gene: TRBJ2-1

CDR3aa: CASSNGLAGPTGTDTQYF
CDR3nt: TGTGCCAGCAGTAATGGTCTAGCGGGACCCACGGGCACAGATACGCAGTATTTT
d_gene: TRBD2
abundance: .
v_gene: TRBV12-3/TRBV12-4
j_gene: TRBJ2-3

CDR3aa: CASSQTGIGGELFF
CDR3nt: TGTGCCAGCAGCCAGACAGGGATCGGCGGGGAGCTGTTTTTT
d_gene: TRBD1
abundance: few
v_gene: TRBV25-1
j_gene: TRBJ2-2

CDR3aa: CASGSVGRSYEQYF
CDR3nt: TGTGCCAGCGGGTCCGTGGGCCGCTCCTACGAGCAGTACTTC
d_gene: .
abundance: .
v_gene: TRBV28
j_gene: TRBJ2-7

CDR3aa: CATSTGTGLLNEQFF
CDR3nt: TGTGCCACCAGCACTGGGACAGGGCTTCTAAATGAGCAGTTCTTC
d_gene: TRBD1
abundance: .
v_gene: TRBV15
j_gene: TRBJ2-1

CDR3aa: CASRIRVLASGELFF
CDR3nt: TGTGCCAGCAGGATTAGAGTACTAGCATCCGGGGAGCTGTTTTTT
d_gene: .
abundance: .
v_gene: TRBV6-1
j_gene: TRBJ2-2

CDR3aa: CASTLRTGYGYTF
CDR3nt: TGTGCCAGCACCCTTCGGACAGGCTATGGCTACACCTTC
d_gene: TRBD1
abundance: .
v_gene: TRBV2
j_gene: TRBJ1-2

CDR3aa: CASTKVGTGNTEAFF
CDR3nt: TGCGCCAGCACCAAGGTGGGGACAGGCAACACTGAAGCTTTCTTT
d_gene: TRBD1
abundance: .
v_gene: TRBV5-1
j_gene: TRBJ1-1

CDR3aa: CATSFLTGTPYEEQYF
CDR3nt: TGTGCCACCAGCTTCCTAACCGGGACCCCCTATGAGGAGCAGTACTTC
d_gene: .
abundance: few
v_gene: TRBV15
j_gene: TRBJ2-7

CDR3aa: CASSLARGNVGEQYF
CDR3nt: TGCGCCAGCAGCTTGGCCAGGGGGAACGTGGGCGAGCAGTACTTC
d_gene: TRBD1
abundance: .
v_gene: TRBV5-1
j_gene: TRBJ2-7

CDR3aa: CASSNVRGRRTGELFF
CDR3nt: TGCGCCAGCAGTAATGTTAGGGGGAGGCGGACCGGGGAGCTGTTTTTT
d_gene: .
abundance: .
v_gene: TRBV10-1
j_gene: TRBJ2-2

CDR3aa: CASSVEAVLTDTQYF
CDR3nt: TGTGCCAGCAGCGTAGAAGCGGTTCTGACAGATACGCAGTATTTT
d_gene: .
abundance: .
v_gene: TRBV9
j_gene: TRBJ2-3

CDR3aa: CASSSGPEETQYF
CDR3nt: TGTGCCAGCTCCTCGGGTCCAGAAGAGACCCAGTACTTC
d_gene: .
abundance: .
v_gene: TRBV18
j_gene: TRBJ2-5

CDR3aa: CASSLPTLSSYNEQFF
CDR3nt: TGTGCCAGCAGCTTACCAACCCTGAGCTCCTACAATGAGCAGTTCTTC
d_gene: .
abundance: .
v_gene: TRBV7-9
j_gene: TRBJ2-1

CDR3aa: CASSLTGADNEQFF
CDR3nt: TGTGCCAGCAGCCTTACAGGGGCGGACAATGAGCAGTTCTTC
d_gene: TRBD1
abundance: .
v_gene: TRBV7-2
j_gene: TRBJ2-1

CDR3aa: CASSGGASPLHF
CDR3nt: TGTGCCAGCAGCGGTGGTGCTTCACCCCTCCACTTT
d_gene: .
abundance: .
v_gene: TRBV7-9
j_gene: TRBJ1-6

CDR3aa: CASSLRRDAGKLFF
CDR3nt: TGTGCCAGCAGCTTAAGGAGGGACGCGGGAAAACTGTTTTTT
d_gene: .
abundance: many
v_gene: TRBV7-2
j_gene: TRBJ1-4

CDR3aa: CASSLQRGHTDTQYF
CDR3nt: TGTGCCAGCAGCCTGCAACGGGGCCACACAGATACGCAGTATTTT
d_gene: .
abundance: .
v_gene: TRBV28
j_gene: TRBJ2-3

CDR3aa: CAISAQRSYEQYF
CDR3nt: TGTGCCATCAGTGCCCAGCGGTCCTACGAGCAGTACTTC
d_gene: .
abundance: .
v_gene: TRBV10-3
j_gene: TRBJ2-7

CDR3aa: CASRRPGRISYGYTF
CDR3nt: TGTGCCAGCAGGCGCCCAGGACGGATTTCCTATGGCTACACCTTC
d_gene: .
abundance: few
v_gene: TRBV28
j_gene: TRBJ1-2

CDR3aa: CASSFAYRGKVETQYF
CDR3nt: TGTGCCAGCAGTTTCGCCTACAGGGGCAAGGTAGAGACCCAGTACTTC
d_gene: TRBD1
abundance: .
v_gene: TRBV12-3/TRBV12-4
j_gene: TRBJ2-5